The 20 T cell receptor beta chains listed next were all sequenced from one sample in a study of blood T cells in healthy people across ages. Next came a second PCR, run for about 7 to 12 cycles, which used a sample-barcoded 5' primer along with a J-beta primer mix. MiXCR, applied by TCRdb to the 5' RACE reads, yields one record per CDR3 protein. The sample includes around 280,000 distinct CDR3 sequences, about 25% of them seen just once. The sample was blood. Receptor source: an older woman in good health.

This clonotype has ten or more counts. The chain uses TRBV6-5 and TRBJ1-5, with a weak D call TRBD1 (5 bases). V dropped 4 bases and J dropped 5 bases, with 9 bases sitting between them. Germline V gene lookup returns CDR1 MNHEY and CDR2 SVGAGI. This CDR3 region has 13 residues. In DNA, the CDR3 is TGTGCCAGCAGTTGGGACGGCTATCAGCCCCAGCATTTT. Its translation: CASSWDGYQPQHF.

The chain uses TRBV4-2 and TRBJ2-3; 8 bases map to TRBD2. The CDR3 contains 15 residues. CDR1 LGHNA and CDR2 YNFKEQ come from the germline V gene. Trimming cost V 0 bases and J 7 bases; bases outside gene matches: 6. CDR3 residues: CASSQEGTRGNTQYF. For the CDR3, the DNA is TGTGCCAGCAGCCAAGAAGGGACTAGAGGAAATACGCAGTATTTT.

CDR3 protein: CSANGRGVNTEAFF. Here the CDR3 DNA reads TGCAGTGCTAACGGGCGGGGCGTGAACACTGAAGCTTTCTTT. This chain joins TRBV20-1 and TRBJ1-1; a weak D match, TRBD1 (5 bases). The CDR3 length is 14 residues. Trimming cost V 4 bases and J 0 bases, with 12 bases left between them. Germline CDR1 DFQATT, CDR2 SNEGSKA (reference sequence).

The table lists this clonotype with a few counts. The rearrangement joins TRBV6-1 to TRBJ2-1; D is possibly TRBD1 (6 bases). Per the germline V gene, CDR1 is MNHNS and CDR2 is SASEGT. Trimming took off 3 bases at V and 14 bases at J, with 11 bases between the two ends. This CDR3 has 11 residues. In nucleotides, the CDR3 is TGTGCCAGCAGTGACAGAAAGGGGGAGTTCTTC. Its translation is CASSDRKGEFF.

V is TRBV11-1 and J is TRBJ1-1; TRBD1 might be the D (6 bases). The germline V gene has CDR1 SGHAT and CDR2 FQDESV (reference sequence). V was trimmed by 8 bases and J by 12 bases, leaving 25 bases between them. This CDR3 comprises 14 residues. CDR3 amino acids: CASRAGTQFPSTFF. In DNA form, the CDR3 reads TGTGCCAGCCGCGCCGGGACACAGTTCCCCTCGACTTTCTTT.

V and J are TRBV20-1 and TRBJ1-6, with D unclear. Trimming pared 3 bases from V and 1 base from J, leaving 4 bases between. The CDR3 contains 13 residues. Germline values: CDR1 DFQATT, CDR2 SNEGSKA (reference sequence). CDR3 sequence: CSARGSYNSPLHF. Written as DNA, the CDR3 is TGCAGTGCTAGGGGATCCTATAATTCACCCCTCCACTTT.

This sequence joins TRBV5-1 and TRBJ2-5; 9 bases match TRBD1. The germline CDR1 and CDR2 sequences are SGHRS and YFSETQ. The CDR3 has 15 residues. V lost 4 bases to trimming and J lost 5 bases; unmatched junction nucleotides: 9. CDR3 region: CASSTAGTGWETQYF. CDR3 nucleotide sequence: TGCGCCAGCAGCACAGCCGGGACAGGGTGGGAGACCCAGTACTTC.

The chain links TRBV28 to TRBJ2-5, with unresolved D. V shed 7 bases and J shed 4 bases, with 13 bases lying between them. Germline V CDR1 and CDR2: MDHEN, SYDVKM. CDR3 length: 13 amino acids. The CDR3 is CASKEGPGETQYF. Here the CDR3 DNA reads TGTGCCAGCAAGGAAGGGCCGGGAGAGACCCAGTACTTC.

The genes are TRBV20-1 and TRBJ1-2; D remains ambiguous. The V and J ends lost 0 bases and 3 bases respectively, with 11 bases between them. Per the germline V gene, CDR1 is DFQATT and CDR2 is SNEGSKA (reference sequence). CDR3 size: 14 residues. The CDR3 DNA reads TGCAGTGCTAGAGATCCTCGACGGGACTATGGCTACACCTTC. The encoded protein is CSARDPRRDYGYTF.

This chain joins TRBV7-8 and TRBJ2-2, with 15 nucleotides matching TRBD2. CDR1 and CDR2 from the germline V gene are SGHVS and FQNEAQ. Trimming removed 5 bases from V and 4 bases from J; junction bases left unmatched: 8. The CDR3 has 18 amino acids. The CDR3 spells CASSPRTSGRALTGELFF. The CDR3, as DNA: TGTGCCAGCAGCCCGAGGACTAGCGGGAGGGCCCTCACCGGGGAGCTGTTTTTT.

V gene TRBV4-3 combines with J gene TRBJ1-6; D uncertain. The germline CDR1 and CDR2 sequences are LGHNA and YSLEER. The CDR3 is made up of 15 amino acids. Trimming left V 0 bases short and J 10 bases short, with 13 bases between. CDR3 nucleotide sequence: TGCGCCAGCAGCCAAGAACGAAGCATCGGCTCACCCCTCCACTTT. This gives the protein CASSQERSIGSPLHF.

The gene calls are TRBV3-1 and TRBJ1-4; D is unclear. The ends were cut back, 3 bases at V and 5 bases at J, with 10 bases in the middle. The CDR3 has 14 amino acids. The germline gives CDR1 LGHDT, CDR2 YNNKEL (reference sequence). The CDR3 loop is CASSHSELNEKLFF. The CDR3 bases are TGTGCCAGCAGCCATTCTGAGCTAAATGAAAAACTGTTTTTT. Supplemented by reference TRBV3-1 and TRBJ1-4, the full variable domain reads DTAVSQTPKYLVTQMGNDKSIKCEQNLGHDTMYWYKQDSKKFLKIMFSYNNKELIINETVPNRFSPKSPDKAHLNLHINSLELGDSAVYFCASSHSELNEKLFFGSGTQLSVL.

This clonotype was found a few times. The chain recombines TRBV20-1 with TRBJ2-1; 10 positions agree with TRBD2. This CDR3 spans 16 amino acids. The trim removed 3 bases at V and 7 bases at J, leaving 12 bases unmatched. Germline lookup yields CDR1 DFQATT and CDR2 SNEGSKA (reference sequence). CDR3 nucleotide sequence: TGCAGTGCTAGCACACCACTAGCGGGGCGGTTTAATGAGCAGTTCTTC. The encoded protein is CSASTPLAGRFNEQFF.

This chain links TRBV7-2 with TRBJ1-4; TRBD1 agrees at 8 bases. The CDR3 extends over 15 amino acids. V lost 4 bases and J lost 5; bases outside the gene matches: 6. CDR1 and CDR2 from the germline V gene are SGHTA and FQGNSA. As DNA, the CDR3 is TGTGCCAGCAGCTCCCACAGGGGGTCGAATGAAAAACTGTTTTTT. Its translation is CASSSHRGSNEKLFF.

This clonotype occurred a few times. CDR3 protein: CASSQETPTSGRADIQYF. The CDR3 bases are TGTGCCAGCAGCCAAGAGACCCCGACTAGCGGGAGGGCAGACATTCAGTACTTC. The V and J genes are TRBV4-2 and TRBJ2-4; 14 bases match TRBD2. With 0 bases clipped from V and 8 bases from J, the junction kept 9 bases outside the gene matches. The germline gives CDR1 LGHNA, CDR2 YNFKEQ. The CDR3 loop spans 18 amino acids.

In this sample, this clonotype turned up a few times. The rearrangement links TRBV5-6 to TRBJ2-7; perhaps D is TRBD1 or TRBD2 (5 bases each). This CDR3 is built from 14 residues. V was pared by 3 bases and J by 4 bases, with 14 bases between. Germline values: CDR1 SGHDT, CDR2 YYEEEE. The CDR3 loop reads CASSSTRGLYEQYF. The DNA of the CDR3 is TGTGCCAGCAGCTCTACGAGGGGCCTATACGAGCAGTACTTC.

This clonotype was seen only a few times. The chain is built from TRBV28 and TRBJ2-1, with 10 positions matching TRBD1. Judging by the DNA end, TRBJ2-7 fits better; the J call may be wrong. The CDR3 has 15 residues. The germline V gene has CDR1 MDHEN and CDR2 SYDVKM. CDR3 region: CASKGQGVISYEQYF. CDR3 sequence (DNA): TGTGCCAGCAAAGGACAGGGGGTCATCTCCTACGAGCAGTACTTC.

This chain links TRBV5-1 with TRBJ2-7, with TRBD1 matching 7 bases. This CDR3 has 17 amino acids. The ends lost 0 bases at V and 5 bases at J; junction bases unmatched: 14. Germline V gives CDR1 SGHRS, CDR2 YFSETQ. This CDR3 reads CASSLGQGPISLNEQYF. CDR3 DNA sequence: TGCGCCAGCAGCTTGGGACAGGGCCCAATCTCTCTCAACGAGCAGTACTTC.

The chain employs TRBV27 and TRBJ2-5, with D maybe TRBD2 (6 bases). Looked up from germline, CDR1 is MNHEY and CDR2 is SMNVEV (reference sequence). Trimming stripped 3 bases from V and 2 bases from J, with 10 bases between. The CDR3 extends over 14 amino acids. The CDR3 DNA is TGTGCCAGCAGTTTTGTGGGGGGACAAGAGACCCAGTACTTC. This gives the protein CASSFVGGQETQYF.

This clonotype has only a few counts. This rearrangement joins TRBV10-3 to TRBJ1-3; a weak D match, TRBD1 (5 bases). CDR3 length: 15 amino acids. Germline CDR1 reads ENHRY; CDR2 reads SYGVKD. V lost 7 bases to trimming and J lost 0 bases, with 13 bases between them. The CDR3 bases are TGTGCCATCACTAGGGACCCTGTCTCTGGAAACACCATATATTTT. Translation gives CAITRDPVSGNTIYF.